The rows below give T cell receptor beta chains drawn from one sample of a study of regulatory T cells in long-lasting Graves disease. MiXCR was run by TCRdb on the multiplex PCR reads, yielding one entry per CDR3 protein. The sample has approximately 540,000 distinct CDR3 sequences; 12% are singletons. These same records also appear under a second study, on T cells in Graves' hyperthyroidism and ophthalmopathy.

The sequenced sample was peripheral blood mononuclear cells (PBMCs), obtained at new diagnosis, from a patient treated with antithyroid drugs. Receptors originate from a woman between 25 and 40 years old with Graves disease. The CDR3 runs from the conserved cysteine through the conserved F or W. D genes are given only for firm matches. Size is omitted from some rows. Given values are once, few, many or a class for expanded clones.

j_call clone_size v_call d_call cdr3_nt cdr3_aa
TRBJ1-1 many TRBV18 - TGTGCCAGCTCACCAGGGTTTAGGGACACTGAAGCTTTCTTT CASSPGFRDTEAFF
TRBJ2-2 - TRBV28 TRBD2 TGTGCCAGCAGTTGGGGACTAGCGGGAGGCAACACCGGGGAGCTGTTTTTT CASSWGLAGGNTGELFF
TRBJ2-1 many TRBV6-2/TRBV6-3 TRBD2 TGTGCCAGCAGTTACTCGAGACTAGCTCGTGAGCAGTTCTTC CASSYSRLAREQFF
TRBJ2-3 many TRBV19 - TGTGCCAGTAGTATCTACGGGGGTTCTACAGATACGCAGTATTTT CASSIYGGSTDTQYF
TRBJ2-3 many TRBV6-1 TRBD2 TGTGCCAGCAGCGCCATTCTAGCGGGAAGCACAGATACGCAGTATTTT CASSAILAGSTDTQYF
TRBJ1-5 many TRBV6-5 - TGTGCCAGCAGTTACCTGGCCCATCAGCCCCAGCATTTT CASSYLAHQPQHF
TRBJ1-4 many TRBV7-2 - TGTGCCAGCAGCTTAGCGGGGCCCACAACCGGTGAAAAACTGTTTTTT CASSLAGPTTGEKLFF
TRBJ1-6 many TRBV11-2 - TGTGCCAGCAGCTTAGTCGGGGCGATGGGCTCACCCCTCCACTTT CASSLVGAMGSPLHF
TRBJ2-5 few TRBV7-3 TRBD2 TGTGCCAGCAGCTTAACCGGGACTAGCGGAAAAGAGACCCAGTACTTC CASSLTGTSGKETQYF
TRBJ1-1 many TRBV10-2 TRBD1 TGCGCCAGCAGTGTATCCCAGGGGGCCCCTGAAGCTTTCTTT CASSVSQGAPEAFF
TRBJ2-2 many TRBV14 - TGTGCCAGCAGCCAAGAGTTTTTAAGCGGGGAGCTGTTTTTT CASSQEFLSGELFF
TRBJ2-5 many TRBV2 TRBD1 TGTGCCAGCAGTGGGCCGAGCAGGGGGCGAGGAGAGACCCAGTACTTC CASSGPSRGRGETQYF
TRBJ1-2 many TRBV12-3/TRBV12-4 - TGTGCCAGCACCGTGGGGCTGCTGCGTAACTATGGCTACACCTTC CASTVGLLRNYGYTF
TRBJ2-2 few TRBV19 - TGTGCCAGTAGCGGGAGACTAAACACCGGGGAGCTGTTTTTT CASSGRLNTGELFF
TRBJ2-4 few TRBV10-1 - TGCGCCAGCAGTGTCCGGGACATACTAGCCAAAAACATTCAGTACTTC CASSVRDILAKNIQYF
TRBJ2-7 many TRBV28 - TGTGCCAGCAGTTTAGGGGGGGGCGTTGAGCAGTACTTC CASSLGGGVEQYF
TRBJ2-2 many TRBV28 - TGTGCCAGCAGCATCACAGGTATCGGGGAGCTGTTTTTT CASSITGIGELFF
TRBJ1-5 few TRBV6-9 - TGTGCCAGCAGTTACTCCGGCAGGATGGATCAGCCCCAGCATTTT CASSYSGRMDQPQHF
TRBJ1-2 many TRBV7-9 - TGTGCCAGCAGCTTAGCTGACGACAGGTCGTATGGCTACACCTTC CASSLADDRSYGYTF
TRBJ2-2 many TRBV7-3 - TGTGCCAGCAGCTTAATAGGGACTGCGAACACCGGGGAGCTGTTTTTT CASSLIGTANTGELFF
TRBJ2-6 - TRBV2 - TGTGCCAGCAGTGTGGGTGGGGCCAACGTCCTGACTTTC CASSVGGANVLTF
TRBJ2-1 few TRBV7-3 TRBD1 TGTGCCAGCAGCAGACGACAGGGCAATGAGCGGTTCTTC CASSRRQGNERFF
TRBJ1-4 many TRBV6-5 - TGTGCCAGCAGTTACCGAATGCTTGGGGGGGAAAAACTGTTTTTT CASSYRMLGGEKLFF
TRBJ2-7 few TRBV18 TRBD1 TGTGCCAGCTCCTTCACCGGGACAGGGGGTTCCTACGAGCAGTACTTC CASSFTGTGGSYEQYF
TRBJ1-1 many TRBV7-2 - TGTGCCAGCAGCCTGGGACTGGAGAACACTGAAGCTTTCTTT CASSLGLENTEAFF
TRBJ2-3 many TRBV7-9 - TGTGCCAGCAGACGACTGCCTTCTAGCACAGATACGCAGTATTTT CASRRLPSSTDTQYF
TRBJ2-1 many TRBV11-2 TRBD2 TGTGCCAGCAGACCAGGGACTAGCGGGAGGAATGAGCAGTTCTTC CASRPGTSGRNEQFF